Below are 23 T cell receptor beta chains sequenced from a single sample in a study of blood T cell repertoires in COVID-19. Assay used: immunoSEQ multiplex PCR; TCRdb lists only in-frame clones, some missing. The sample records approximately 200,000 clones, about 85% being singletons. Sequenced sample: peripheral blood. The receptor source for this set is a man aged 70 or older with active or convalescent COVID-19.

The chain carries TRBV19 and TRBJ2-1, with a tentative D call TRBD2 (5 bases). CDR3 length equals 14 residues. Germline V lookup: CDR1 LNHDA, CDR2 SQIVND (reference sequence). Trimming took off 3 bases at V and 1 base at J, with 7 bases between the two ends. The CDR3 is CASSMRVSYNEQFF. The DNA for the CDR3 is TGTGCCAGTAGTATGCGGGTATCCTACAATGAGCAGTTCTTC.

The rearrangement uses TRBV4-1 and TRBJ1-3; D is perhaps TRBD1 (5 bases). The CDR3 runs 15 residues. The V end was cut by 0 bases, the J end by 4 bases, with 10 bases between. Germline V gene sequence: CDR1 MGHRA, CDR2 YSYEKL. DNA for the CDR3: TGCGCCAGCAGCCAAGAGGCAGGGTACGGAAACACCATATATTTT. Translated: CASSQEAGYGNTIYF.

The rearrangement links TRBV7-9 to TRBJ1-1; a weak D match, TRBD1 (6 bases). CDR3 length: 15 residues. V dropped 2 bases and J dropped 3 bases, with 13 bases sitting between them. Per the germline V gene, CDR1 is SEHNR and CDR2 is FQNEAQ (reference sequence). This chain's CDR3 is CASSLLGGRDTEAFF. DNA of the CDR3: TGTGCCAGCAGCTTATTGGGGGGGCGCGACACTGAAGCTTTCTTT.

The chain couples TRBV3-1 (or the pseudogene TRBV3-2) to TRBJ2-7, with TRBD2 as a possible D gene (6 bases). The CDR3 extends over 13 amino acids. Germline lookup yields CDR1 LGHDT and CDR2 YNNKEL (reference sequence). Trimming stripped 5 bases from V and 0 bases from J, with 8 bases between. The CDR3 is CASSFGGSYEQYF. The CDR3 nucleotides read TGTGCCAGCAGCTTCGGGGGCTCCTACGAGCAGTACTTC.

As concerns this clone: Other nucleotide sequences in the sample specify the same CDR3. V and J are TRBV5-1 and TRBJ2-5; 9 nucleotides align to TRBD1. The CDR3 is made up of 14 amino acids. The V segment lost 3 bases and the J segment 2 bases; nucleotides outside the gene matches: 2. Germline lookup yields CDR1 SGHRS and CDR2 YFSETQ. Here the CDR3 reads CASSSGQGQETQYF. The CDR3 nucleotides read TGCGCCAGCAGCTCGGGACAGGGACAAGAGACCCAGTACTTC. Complete variable domain (other parts from reference TRBV5-1 and TRBJ2-5): KAGVTQTPRYLIKTRGQQVTLSCSPISGHRSVSWYQQTPGQGLQFLFEYFSETQRNKGNFPGRFSGRQFSNSRSEMNVSTLELGDSALYLCASSSGQGQETQYFGPGTRLLVL.

The rearrangement links TRBV6-6 to TRBJ2-7, with a possible D match to TRBD2 (6 bases). CDR3 length: 12 residues. Trimming left V 6 bases short and J 8 bases short, with 14 bases between. Germline V CDR1 and CDR2: MNHNY, SVGAGI (reference sequence). The CDR3 DNA reads as TGTGCCAGCAGGAACAGCGGGTTTCAGCAGTACTTC. This translates into CASRNSGFQQYF.

The V and J genes are TRBV11-2 and TRBJ1-3, with D unclear. Germline CDR1 is SGHAT and CDR2 is FQNNGV. The CDR3 runs 14 residues. Trimming removed 5 bases from V and 4 bases from J, with 12 bases in between. Here the CDR3 reads CASSPFARGNTIYF. CDR3 nucleotides: TGTGCCAGCAGCCCGTTCGCCAGAGGAAACACCATATATTTT.

The chain recombines TRBV7-9 with TRBJ2-7; possible D gene TRBD1, 6 bases. In germline, CDR1 is SEHNR, CDR2 FQNEAQ (reference sequence). V dropped 5 bases and J dropped 5 bases, with 13 bases sitting between them. The CDR3 totals 13 residues. CDR3 DNA sequence: TGTGCCAGCAGCCGCGGACAGTACCACGAGCAGTACTTC. Protein sequence: CASSRGQYHEQYF. The entire variable domain, with the rest obtained from reference TRBV7-9 and TRBJ2-7, is as follows: DTGVSQNPRHKITKRGQNVTFRCDPISEHNRLYWYRQTLGQGPEFLTYFQNEAQLEKSRLLSDRFSAERPKGSFSTLEIQRTEQGDSAMYLCASSRGQYHEQYFGPGTRLTVT.

The chain joins TRBV11-2 to TRBJ2-1; the D gene is possibly TRBD2 (6 bases). Germline V gene lookup returns CDR1 SGHAT and CDR2 FQNNGV. There are 16 residues in the CDR3. The V gene lost 2 bases and the J gene lost 4 bases, with 15 bases spanning the gap. The CDR3 DNA sequence: TGTGCCAGCAGCTTAAGTTCCGGGGGTAATTACAATGAGCAGTTCTTC. As protein: CASSLSSGGNYNEQFF.

This clone was counted a few times. The rearrangement links TRBV5-1 to TRBJ2-7; 7 bases align to TRBD2. Germline V gene data show CDR1 as SGHRS and CDR2 as YFSETQ. This CDR3 comprises 18 residues. V lost 1 base, J lost 2 bases, and 15 bases stayed unmatched. This CDR3 is CASSLIGEAGTTTYEQYF. In DNA, the CDR3 is TGCGCCAGCAGCTTGATAGGGGAGGCCGGGACTACAACCTACGAGCAGTACTTC.

V gene TRBV18 combines with J gene TRBJ2-1; 8 bases fit TRBD1. Germline V gives CDR1 KGHSH, CDR2 LQKENI. This CDR3 comprises 16 residues. V was clipped by 3 bases and J by 4 bases; unmatched bases: 8. CDR3 DNA sequence: TGTGCCAGCTCACCGATTCTAGGACAGGGTTACAATGAGCAGTTCTTC. It is translated as CASSPILGQGYNEQFF.

This chain connects TRBV19 to TRBJ1-1, with 7 nucleotides matching TRBD1. The junction had 14 bases not matched to a gene; V was cut back by 5 bases and J by 5 bases. CDR3 length: 16 amino acids. The germline V gene encodes CDR1 LNHDA and CDR2 SQIVND (reference sequence). The DNA for the CDR3 is TGTGCCAGTAGTTGGGGTTTGGCAGGGGGAGGAACTGAAGCTTTCTTT. Amino acids: CASSWGLAGGGTEAFF.

J is TRBJ1-5 and V is TRBV6-5, with D possibly matching TRBD1 (5 bases). Trimming removed 6 bases at V and 0 bases at J, with 9 bases between. CDR3 length: 14 residues. CDR1 MNHEY and CDR2 SVGAGI come from the germline V gene. As DNA, the CDR3 is TGTGCCAGCAGCCAGACAGTTAGCAATCAGCCCCAGCATTTT. Translating gives CASSQTVSNQPQHF.

V is TRBV28 and J is TRBJ1-6, with 7 bases that match TRBD1. CDR1 is MDHEN, CDR2 SYDVKM, per germline. The V segment lost 3 bases and the J segment 5 bases; nucleotides outside the gene matches: 1. This CDR3 has 14 amino acids. The DNA for the CDR3 is TGTGCCAGCAGTTTGGGGACAGATAATTCACCCCTCCACTTT. It translates to CASSLGTDNSPLHF.

This rearrangement joins TRBV29-1 to TRBJ2-2; tentative D call: TRBD1 (5 bases). In germline, CDR1 is SQVTM, CDR2 ANQGSEA. The CDR3 is made up of 13 amino acids. Trimming cost V 7 bases and J 3 bases, with 12 bases left between them. The CDR3 sequence: CSATASYTGELFF. The CDR3 coding sequence is TGCAGCGCGACAGCCAGTTACACCGGGGAGCTGTTTTTT.

The chain couples TRBV19 to TRBJ2-3, with 8 bases matching TRBD1. V lost 4 bases and J lost 2; bases outside the gene matches: 8. Germline values: CDR1 LNHDA, CDR2 SQIVND (reference sequence). This CDR3 region has 16 residues. Here the CDR3 DNA reads TGTGCCAGTAGTAACTTGGGGACAGGCCTCACAGATACGCAGTATTTT. This codes for CASSNLGTGLTDTQYF.

This chain connects TRBV7-2 to TRBJ2-2; no firm D call. Germline CDR1 reads SGHTA; CDR2 reads FQGNSA. V was trimmed by 4 bases and J by 9 bases, leaving 9 bases between them. The CDR3 is 12 residues long. Here the CDR3 reads CASSSRVRELFF. The CDR3 DNA sequence: TGTGCCAGCAGCTCTCGGGTGCGGGAGCTGTTTTTT.

The DNA for the CDR3 is TGTGCCAGCAGTTTGGACAGGGAGGGTCTGTTTTATGGCTACACCTTC. Translating it yields CASSLDREGLFYGYTF. This chain connects TRBV28 to TRBJ1-2, with 8 bases identical to TRBD1. The CDR3 spans 16 residues. CDR1 is MDHEN and CDR2 is SYDVKM in the germline V gene. Unmatched junction bases numbered 11, after V lost 3 bases and J lost 5 bases.

CDR3 DNA sequence: TGTGCCAGCAGCCTACAGGGGGCGGGTCAGCCCCAGCATTTT. This codes for CASSLQGAGQPQHF. The V gene is TRBV5-5, the J gene TRBJ1-5; 9 positions match TRBD1. The CDR3 runs 14 residues. Trimming cost V 4 bases and J 6 bases; bases outside gene matches: 5. Germline V gene sequence: CDR1 SGHKS, CDR2 YYEKEE (reference sequence).

This clone has only a few counts. The chain combines TRBV5-4 with TRBJ2-5, with 9 bases identical to TRBD2. Losses at the gene ends were 9 bases for V and 2 bases for J; bases not matched to a gene: 5. Germline assignment: CDR1 SGHNT and CDR2 YYREEE (reference sequence). The CDR3 covers 13 residues. CDR3 protein: CATKRGAQETQYF. CDR3 coding DNA: TGTGCCACGAAGCGGGGGGCTCAAGAGACCCAGTACTTC.

The chain joins TRBV7-9 to TRBJ2-7, with D possibly TRBD1 on 5 matching bases. Germline V CDR1 and CDR2: SEHNR, FQNEAQ (reference sequence). The CDR3 has 13 residues. V lost 1 base, J lost 3 bases, and 7 bases lay in between. The DNA for the CDR3 is TGTGCCAGCAGCTTAGAGGGGAACTACGAGCAGTACTTC. Amino acid sequence: CASSLEGNYEQYF.

This chain uses TRBV27 with TRBJ2-6, with D perhaps TRBD2 (5 bases). The germline V gene has CDR1 MNHEY and CDR2 SMNVEV (reference sequence). Trimming stripped 0 bases from V and 0 bases from J, with 12 bases between. This CDR3 is built from 18 residues. The CDR3 loop reads CASSLSFQRSSGANVLTF. The DNA for the CDR3 is TGTGCCAGCAGTTTATCCTTCCAGCGGAGCTCTGGGGCCAACGTCCTGACTTTC.

V gene TRBV29-1 combines with J gene TRBJ1-1; TRBD1 aligns across 9 bases. The CDR3 is 10 amino acids. V lost 5 bases, J lost 11 bases, and 3 bases stayed unmatched. CDR1 is SQVTM and CDR2 is ANQGSEA in the germline V gene. CDR3: CSVRGQGAFF. CDR3 sequence (DNA): TGCAGCGTTCGTGGACAGGGGGCTTTCTTT. The full variable domain, its missing parts supplied by reference TRBV29-1 and TRBJ1-1, is SAVISQKPSRDICQRGTSLTIQCQVDSQVTMMFWYRQQPGQSLTLIATANQGSEATYESGFVIDKFPISRPNLTFSTLTVSNMSPEDSSIYLCSVRGQGAFFGQGTRLTVV.